A selection of T cell receptor beta chains follows, all from one sample in a study of blood T cell repertoires in COVID-19. Profiling relied on immunoSEQ multiplex PCR, and the TCRdb table lists in-frame clones only, not all of them. Here the sample spans under 75,000 clones, about 73% being singletons. The sample comprised peripheral blood. These receptors were taken from a woman aged 50 to 65 with active or convalescent COVID-19. The CDR3 runs from the conserved cysteine through the conserved F or W. A D gene is named only where the DNA matches it firmly.

v_call: TRBV5-4; j_call: TRBJ2-3; d_call: NA; cdr3_aa: CASSPGLNADTQYF
v_call: TRBV7-9; j_call: TRBJ2-2; d_call: TRBD1; cdr3_aa: CASSRDRINTGELFF
v_call: TRBV3-1/TRBV3-2; j_call: TRBJ1-2; d_call: NA; cdr3_aa: CASSPLGRGSYGYTF
v_call: TRBV30; j_call: TRBJ2-5; d_call: TRBD2; cdr3_aa: CAWSVLAGIETQYF
v_call: TRBV7-8; j_call: TRBJ1-3; d_call: NA; cdr3_aa: CASSLGSTRAGNTIYF
v_call: TRBV24-1; j_call: TRBJ1-2; d_call: NA; cdr3_aa: CATSDSNRVGGYTF
v_call: TRBV5-1; j_call: TRBJ1-4; d_call: NA; cdr3_aa: CASSLALGRGIEKLFF
v_call: TRBV5-1; j_call: TRBJ1-1; d_call: NA; cdr3_aa: CASSLDGQEMNTEAFF
v_call: TRBV11-2; j_call: TRBJ1-6; d_call: NA; cdr3_aa: CASSLVDSNSPLHF
v_call: TRBV7-9; j_call: TRBJ1-5; d_call: NA; cdr3_aa: CASSLSGPDQPQHF
v_call: TRBV27; j_call: TRBJ2-7; d_call: TRBD2; cdr3_aa: CASSSGGSYEQYF
v_call: TRBV20-1; j_call: TRBJ2-7; d_call: NA; cdr3_aa: CSASSTDYEQYF
v_call: TRBV19; j_call: TRBJ1-2; d_call: NA; cdr3_aa: CATRALDRPYGYTF
v_call: TRBV10-3; j_call: TRBJ2-1; d_call: NA; cdr3_aa: CAISETTPTEQFF
v_call: TRBV4-2; j_call: TRBJ2-7; d_call: TRBD2; cdr3_aa: CASSPHGLAGTYEQYF
v_call: TRBV6-1; j_call: TRBJ1-1; d_call: NA; cdr3_aa: CASSERRQNTEAFF
v_call: TRBV5-8; j_call: TRBJ1-1; d_call: TRBD1; cdr3_aa: CASSPLTGGKNTEAFF
v_call: TRBV5-1; j_call: TRBJ1-2; d_call: NA; cdr3_aa: CASRDNRGYGYTF
v_call: TRBV5-1; j_call: TRBJ1-3; d_call: NA; cdr3_aa: CASSSGYDSGNTIYF
v_call: TRBV27; j_call: TRBJ2-7; d_call: NA; cdr3_aa: CASSFLSSGVGVNEQYF
v_call: TRBV28; j_call: TRBJ1-1; d_call: TRBD1; cdr3_aa: CASSTSGTGLPEAFF
v_call: TRBV2; j_call: TRBJ2-7; d_call: NA; cdr3_aa: CASSDSLSYEQYF
v_call: TRBV18; j_call: TRBJ1-4; d_call: TRBD1; cdr3_aa: CASSPNRGSDEKLFF
v_call: TRBV5-1; j_call: TRBJ1-1; d_call: NA; cdr3_aa: CASSLIGGHGTEAFF
v_call: TRBV18; j_call: TRBJ1-2; d_call: NA; cdr3_aa: CASWGENYGYTF
v_call: TRBV7-9; j_call: TRBJ2-1; d_call: TRBD1; cdr3_aa: CASSMTGGEDNEQFF
v_call: TRBV29-1; j_call: TRBJ2-2; d_call: TRBD1; cdr3_aa: CSAPGTGMNTGELFF
v_call: TRBV28; j_call: TRBJ2-6; d_call: TRBD1; cdr3_aa: CASSDKPWTGGYSGANVLTF
v_call: TRBV25-1; j_call: TRBJ1-5; d_call: NA; cdr3_aa: CASSDRSGQPQHF
v_call: TRBV5-1; j_call: TRBJ2-2; d_call: NA; cdr3_aa: CASSPGNTGELFF
v_call: TRBV12-3/TRBV12-4; j_call: TRBJ1-1; d_call: TRBD1; cdr3_aa: CASRLQGAEAFF
v_call: TRBV7-7; j_call: TRBJ2-3; d_call: NA; cdr3_aa: CASSLGISGTDTQYF
v_call: TRBV2; j_call: TRBJ1-4; d_call: NA; cdr3_aa: CASSILANEKLFF
v_call: TRBV18; j_call: TRBJ2-7; d_call: TRBD2; cdr3_aa: CASSPLVSGSSYEQYF
v_call: TRBV27; j_call: TRBJ1-1; d_call: NA; cdr3_aa: CASSAGVEAFF